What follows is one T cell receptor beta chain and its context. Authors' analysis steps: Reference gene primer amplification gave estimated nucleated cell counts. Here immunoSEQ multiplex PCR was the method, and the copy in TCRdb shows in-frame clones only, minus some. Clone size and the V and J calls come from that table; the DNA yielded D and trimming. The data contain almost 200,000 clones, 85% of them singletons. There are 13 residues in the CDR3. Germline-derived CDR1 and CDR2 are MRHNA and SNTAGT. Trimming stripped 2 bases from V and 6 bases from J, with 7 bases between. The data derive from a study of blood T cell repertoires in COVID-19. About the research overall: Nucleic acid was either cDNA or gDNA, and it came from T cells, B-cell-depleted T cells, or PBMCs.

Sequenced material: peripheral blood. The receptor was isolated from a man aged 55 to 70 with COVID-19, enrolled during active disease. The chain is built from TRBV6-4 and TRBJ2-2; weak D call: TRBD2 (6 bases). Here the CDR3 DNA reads TGTGCCAGCAGTGACAGGGAGGCCGGGGAGCTGTTTTTT. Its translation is CASSDREAGELFF.